A single sample is the source of the 17 T cell receptor beta chains below, sequenced in a study of technical replicates of blood from a few donors. TCRdb keeps only in-frame clones here, not all; method: immunoSEQ multiplex PCR. The table lists 85,000 to 100,000 clones, under 97% of them singletons. Sample: T cells isolated from PBMCs. The receptors were gathered from a human donor in good health.

This chain joins TRBV5-1 and TRBJ1-1; 9 bases match TRBD1. The CDR3 loop spans 16 amino acids. Germline loops: CDR1 SGHRS, CDR2 YFSETQ. V lost 5 bases, J lost 4 bases, and 12 bases stayed unmatched. CDR3: CASRVPGQGGGTEAFF. CDR3 DNA: TGCGCCAGCAGAGTCCCGGGACAGGGAGGAGGCACTGAAGCTTTCTTT.

The chain carries TRBV6-1 and TRBJ2-1; a weak D match, TRBD1 (5 bases). This CDR3 is built from 17 residues. In germline, CDR1 is MNHNS, CDR2 SASEGT. V was pared by 1 base and J by 8 bases, with 21 bases between. The CDR3 nucleotides are TGTGCCAGCAGTGAAGATGAGAGAACAGGCAATCGGGATGAGCAGTTCTTC. Translated, it gives CASSEDERTGNRDEQFF.

The chain links TRBV5-5 to TRBJ2-1; 12 bases fit TRBD2. This CDR3 region has 16 residues. Germline CDR1 and CDR2: SGHKS and YYEKEE (reference sequence). The J segment lost 8 bases and the V segment lost 0 bases, leaving 6 bases of the junction unmatched. In DNA, the CDR3 is TGTGCCAGCAGCTTGGCCAGGCTAGCGGGAGGGGATGAGCAGTTCTTC. Translation: CASSLARLAGGDEQFF.

The gene calls are TRBV6-5 and TRBJ1-3, with 7 bases lining up with TRBD1. The CDR3 covers 15 residues. Germline V gene lookup returns CDR1 MNHEY and CDR2 SVGAGI. V was clipped by 8 bases and J by 2 bases; unmatched bases: 9. The CDR3 reads CASGWKGATGNTIYF. In DNA form, the CDR3 reads TGTGCCAGCGGGTGGAAGGGGGCGACTGGAAACACCATATATTTT.

The chain joins TRBV29-1 to TRBJ2-6; possible D gene TRBD1, 6 bases. Germline assignment: CDR1 SQVTM and CDR2 ANQGSEA. V dropped 6 bases and J dropped 2 bases, with 17 bases sitting between them. The length of the CDR3 is 16 residues. CDR3 sequence: CSVPQGKRTGANVLTF. The CDR3 bases are TGCAGCGTACCCCAGGGGAAGAGAACTGGGGCCAACGTCCTGACTTTC.

This clone was seen only once. The chain links TRBV10-3 to TRBJ2-7; D may be TRBD2 (6 bases). Trimming removed 5 bases at V and 2 bases at J, with 16 bases between. Germline V lookup: CDR1 ENHRY, CDR2 SYGVKD. The CDR3 has 15 residues. Here the CDR3 DNA reads TGTGCCATCAGTCGACCGGGGGACCTCACCTACGAGCAGTACTTC. Protein product: CAISRPGDLTYEQYF.

This chain uses TRBV27 with TRBJ2-5; TRBD1 aligns across 9 bases. This CDR3 comprises 17 residues. Germline V CDR1 and CDR2: MNHEY, SMNVEV (reference sequence). The V gene end was trimmed by 4 bases and the J gene end by 5 bases; junction bases not matched to a gene: 14. The CDR3 is CASSYARTGEAGETQYF. The CDR3 DNA reads as TGTGCCAGCAGTTACGCTAGGACAGGGGAGGCCGGGGAGACCCAGTACTTC.

CDR3: CASPSGRTNTGELFF. CDR3 bases: TGTGCCAGTCCCTCCGGGAGGACGAACACCGGGGAGCTGTTTTTT. This chain connects TRBV6-1 to TRBJ2-2; 7 bases fit TRBD2. CDR3 length equals 15 residues. Germline V gene sequence: CDR1 MNHNS, CDR2 SASEGT. J was trimmed by 0 bases and V by 9 bases; bases with no gene match: 7.

The chain employs TRBV10-2 and TRBJ2-7; the match to TRBD1 covers 8 bases. Germline V gene sequence: CDR1 WSHSY, CDR2 SAAADI. There are 19 residues in the CDR3. Trimming took 0 bases from V and 6 from J; bases not matched to a gene: 19. CDR3 DNA sequence: TGCGCCAGCAGTGAGTCGACGGGGTTACAGGGGGGATTGCTCGGCGAGCAGTACTTC. It is translated as CASSESTGLQGGLLGEQYF.

V is TRBV28 and J is TRBJ2-3, with D possibly matching TRBD2 (6 bases). V was clipped by 2 bases and J by 0 bases, with 6 bases between them. Germline CDR1 MDHEN, CDR2 SYDVKM. CDR3 length equals 14 residues. This CDR3 is CASSLGTSTDTQYF. In DNA form, the CDR3 reads TGTGCCAGCAGTTTAGGGACTAGCACAGATACGCAGTATTTT.

The rearrangement links TRBV6-5 to TRBJ2-7, with 9 bases aligning to TRBD1. Germline V gives CDR1 MNHEY, CDR2 SVGAGI. The CDR3 length is 15 residues. Losses at the gene ends were 6 bases for V and 5 bases for J; bases not matched to a gene: 11. Here the CDR3 DNA reads TGTGCCAGCAGATACGATATTGGGACAGGGAACGAGCAGTACTTC. It encodes CASRYDIGTGNEQYF.

The rearrangement links TRBV25-1 to TRBJ1-2; D gene ambiguous. Trimming pared 3 bases from V and 8 bases from J, leaving 10 bases between. The CDR3 extends over 12 amino acids. Germline-derived CDR1 and CDR2 are MGHDK and SYGVNS. Written as DNA, the CDR3 is TGTGCCAGCAGTGAGGGGAGCGGCGGCTACACCTTC. Translated, it gives CASSEGSGGYTF.

This rearrangement joins TRBV5-1 to TRBJ2-5; 11 bases map to TRBD2. Unmatched junction bases numbered 2, after V lost 3 bases and J lost 1 base. The germline V gene has CDR1 SGHRS and CDR2 YFSETQ. CDR3 length: 15 amino acids. The CDR3 sequence is CASSSGLAVQETQYF. The CDR3 DNA sequence: TGCGCCAGCAGCTCGGGACTAGCGGTCCAAGAGACCCAGTACTTC.

The chain has TRBV28 and TRBJ2-7, with 10 bases matching TRBD2. The CDR3 sequence is 14 residues long. Trimming at V came to 7 bases and at J to 0 bases, leaving 3 bases not matched to a gene. Germline lookup yields CDR1 MDHEN and CDR2 SYDVKM. CDR3 DNA sequence: TGTGCCAGCAACCCTAGCGGGAGCTCCTACGAGCAGTACTTC. Translated: CASNPSGSSYEQYF.

V usage is TRBV15 and J usage is TRBJ2-1; 9 bases are shared with TRBD2. The CDR3 contains 15 residues. The J segment lost 4 bases and the V segment lost 8 bases, leaving 9 bases of the junction unmatched. In germline, CDR1 is LNHNV, CDR2 YYDKDF (reference sequence). The CDR3 nucleotides are TGTGCCACCTCAGGAGTGGCGGGAGGGTACAATGAGCAGTTCTTC. This sequence encodes CATSGVAGGYNEQFF.

The chain is built from TRBV6-1 and TRBJ1-3; 8 bases are a match to TRBD1. The CDR3 is 18 residues long. With 0 bases clipped from V and 2 bases from J, the junction kept 9 bases outside the gene matches. Germline lookup yields CDR1 MNHNS and CDR2 SASEGT. CDR3 loop: CASSEALPRTGPGNTIYF. CDR3 bases: TGTGCCAGCAGTGAAGCGCTTCCGAGGACAGGGCCTGGAAACACCATATATTTT.

To note about this clone: A read error may account for a junction end that differs from germline. The chain carries TRBV5-1 and TRBJ1-3; 7 positions agree with TRBD1. Germline V CDR1 and CDR2: SGHRS, YFSETQ. The CDR3 runs 15 residues. As DNA, the CDR3 is TGCGCCAGCAGCCTCCCCACCGGGACAGCGAACACCATATCTTTT. This translates into CASSLPTGTANTISF.